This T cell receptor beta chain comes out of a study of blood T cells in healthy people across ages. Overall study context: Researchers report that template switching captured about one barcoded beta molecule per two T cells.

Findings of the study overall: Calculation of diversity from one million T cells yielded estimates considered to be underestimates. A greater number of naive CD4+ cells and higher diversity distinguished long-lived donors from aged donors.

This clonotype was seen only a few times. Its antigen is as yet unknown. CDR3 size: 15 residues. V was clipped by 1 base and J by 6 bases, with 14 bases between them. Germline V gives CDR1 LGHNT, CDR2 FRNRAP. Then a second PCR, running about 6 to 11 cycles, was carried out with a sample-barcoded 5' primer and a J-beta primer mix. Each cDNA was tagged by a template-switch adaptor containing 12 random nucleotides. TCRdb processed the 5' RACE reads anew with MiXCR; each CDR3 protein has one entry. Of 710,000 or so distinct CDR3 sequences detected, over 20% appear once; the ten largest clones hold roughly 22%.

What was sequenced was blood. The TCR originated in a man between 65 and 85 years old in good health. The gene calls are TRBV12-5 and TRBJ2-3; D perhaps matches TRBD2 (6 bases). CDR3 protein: CASGLGSTSFDTQYF. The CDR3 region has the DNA TGTGCTAGTGGTTTGGGCTCTACTAGCTTTGATACGCAGTATTTT.